These 18 T cell receptor beta chains originate from one sample sequenced in a study of regulatory T cells in long-lasting Graves disease. Specified time point: newly diagnosed GD, antithyroid drugs for less than 3 months. Extracted PBMC RNA gave rise to the TCR library. Sequencing libraries for TCR beta were prepared with iRepertoire HTBI primers and Arm-PCR of CDR3 regions. TCRdb called the multiplex PCR reads again in MiXCR, with one record for every CDR3 protein. In the table there are about 200,000 distinct CDR3 sequences, about 19% of which are singletons. The same data also went into a second study, on T cells in Graves' hyperthyroidism and ophthalmopathy.

Sample: peripheral blood mononuclear cells (PBMCs), taken at new diagnosis, from a patient treated with antithyroid drugs. The receptors derive from a woman under 40 with Graves disease.

Ten or more counts support this clonotype. This sequence joins TRBV15 and TRBJ2-5, with TRBD2 matching over 8 bases. Losses at the gene ends were 0 bases for V and 1 base for J; bases not matched to a gene: 7. CDR1 LNHNV and CDR2 YYDKDF come from the germline V gene (reference sequence). This CDR3 spans 17 amino acids. The CDR3 region is CATSRDWFGGGQETQYF. The CDR3, as DNA: TGTGCCACCAGCAGAGATTGGTTCGGGGGGGGCCAAGAGACCCAGTACTTC.

This clonotype is a singleton in its sample. This may arise from a read error, as a much more abundant clone is one base away. V and J are TRBV7-9 and TRBJ2-3, with D uncertain. The germline CDR1 and CDR2 sequences are SEHNR and FQNEAQ (reference sequence). The CDR3 extends over 12 amino acids. The CDR3 reads CASSYSADTQCF. DNA of the CDR3: TGTGCCAGCAGCTACTCCGCAGATACGCAGTGTTTT.

This clonotype was observed a handful of times. The chain uses TRBV7-2 and TRBJ1-1; weak D call: TRBD1 (5 bases). V was cut by 1 base and J by 3 bases, with 9 bases left in between. The CDR3 totals 14 residues. CDR1 and CDR2 (germline): SGHTA, FQGNSA. The CDR3 DNA reads TGTGCCAGCAGCTTAGGACAGAAACACACTGAAGCTTTCTTT. This encodes CASSLGQKHTEAFF.

This clonotype was recorded many times. The chain employs TRBV5-1 and TRBJ2-5, with 7 nucleotides matching TRBD1. The CDR3 is 15 residues long. The V segment lost 4 bases and the J segment 0 bases; nucleotides outside the gene matches: 6. CDR1 and CDR2 from the germline V gene are SGHRS and YFSETQ. In nucleotides, the CDR3 is TGCGCCAGCAGCCCACAGGGGCGGAACCAAGAGACCCAGTACTTC. It encodes CASSPQGRNQETQYF.

This clonotype was counted ten times or more. The V and J genes are TRBV11-2 and TRBJ1-1; D unclear. The ends were cut back, 5 bases at V and 6 bases at J, with 19 bases in the middle. This CDR3 comprises 15 residues. Germline V gene lookup returns CDR1 SGHAT and CDR2 FQNNGV. CDR3 in DNA: TGTGCCAGCAGCCCTAGAACGCTGGTTGGTCCTGAAGCTTTCTTT. This gives the protein CASSPRTLVGPEAFF.

To note about this clonotype: With only one base between it and a far larger clone, this is likely a read error. This sequence joins TRBV2 and TRBJ1-4; 7 bases line up with TRBD1. The CDR3 covers 14 residues. Trimming at V came to 6 bases and at J to 3 bases, leaving 4 bases not matched to a gene. The germline V gene has CDR1 SNHLY and CDR2 FYNNEI. CDR3: CASRTGLANEKLFF. The CDR3 nucleotides read TGTGCCAGCAGGACAGGGTTGGCTAATGAAAAACTGTTTTTT.

This chain joins TRBV28 and TRBJ1-1, with no clear D. This CDR3 region has 13 residues. V shed 3 bases and J shed 3 bases, with 8 bases lying between them. Germline CDR1 and CDR2: MDHEN and SYDVKM. The CDR3, as DNA: TGTGCCAGCAGTTTGGACGGGGACACTGAAGCTTTCTTT. It translates to CASSLDGDTEAFF.

This clonotype was seen many times. The chain uses TRBV19 and TRBJ2-6; 10 bases map to TRBD1. V dropped 4 bases and J dropped 0; count of bases not matched to a gene: 0. This CDR3 comprises 16 residues. Germline CDR1 and CDR2: LNHDA and SQIVND (reference sequence). CDR3 sequence reads: CASSRTGGSGANVLTF. CDR3 sequence (DNA): TGTGCCAGTAGTAGGACAGGGGGCTCTGGGGCCAACGTCCTGACTTTC.

V usage is TRBV11-3 and J usage is TRBJ2-7, with 15 bases lining up with TRBD2. With 4 bases clipped from V and 7 bases from J, the junction kept 5 bases outside the gene matches. This CDR3 has 15 amino acids. Germline CDR1 reads SGHNT; CDR2 reads YENEEA. CDR3 amino acids: CASSSGLAGGREQYF. The CDR3 bases are TGTGCCAGCAGCTCAGGACTAGCGGGAGGGCGGGAGCAGTACTTC.

This clonotype was seen at least ten times. A read error is possible here, since a much larger clone lies one base away. This chain links TRBV2 with TRBJ2-3; a possible D gene is TRBD2 (5 bases). The germline V gene has CDR1 SNHLY and CDR2 FYNNEI. CDR3 length equals 14 residues. Trimming removed 4 bases at V and 7 bases at J, with 15 bases between. DNA for the CDR3: TGTGCCAGCAGTGGCGGTAGCGCGACAAATACGCAGTATTTT. Encoded protein: CASSGGSATNTQYF.

This clonotype was seen ten or more times. CDR3 loop: CATSDLDTSGELFF. The CDR3 coding sequence is TGTGCCACCAGTGACCTGGACACCAGCGGGGAGCTGTTTTTT. V is TRBV24-1 and J is TRBJ2-2, with D possibly TRBD1 on 5 matching bases. The CDR3 loop spans 14 amino acids. Trimming removed 4 bases from V and 7 bases from J, with 12 bases in between. Looked up from germline, CDR1 is KGHDR and CDR2 is SFDVKD.

This clonotype has a count of ten or more. The chain couples TRBV19 to TRBJ1-1, with a tentative D call TRBD1 (6 bases). V lost 1 base and J lost 3, with 9 bases in between. Germline assignment: CDR1 LNHDA and CDR2 SQIVND (reference sequence). The CDR3 extends over 14 amino acids. The CDR3, as DNA: TGTGCCAGTAGTATAGGCAGGGGCTACACTGAAGCTTTCTTT. Translated, it gives CASSIGRGYTEAFF.

This clonotype was seen at least ten times. The chain links TRBV11-2 to TRBJ2-1, with D uncertain. Germline V gene data show CDR1 as SGHAT and CDR2 as FQNNGV. This CDR3 spans 14 amino acids. V lost 4 bases and J lost 9, with 16 bases in between. The CDR3 protein is CASSSYPVGPEQFF. In nucleotides, the CDR3 is TGTGCCAGCAGCTCTTACCCCGTCGGGCCTGAGCAGTTCTTC. The full variable domain, its missing parts supplied by reference TRBV11-2 and TRBJ2-1, is EAGVAQSPRYKIIEKRQSVAFWCNPISGHATLYWYQQILGQGPKLLIQFQNNGVVDDSQLPKDRFSAERLKGVDSTLKIQPAKLEDSAVYLCASSSYPVGPEQFFGPGTRLTVL.

CDR3 loop: CASQVGKANTEAFF. In DNA form, the CDR3 reads TGTGCCAGCCAGGTGGGAAAGGCGAACACTGAAGCTTTCTTT. V gene TRBV11-2 combines with J gene TRBJ1-1; the D is unclear. V gave up 8 bases and J gave up 1 base, with 14 bases separating them. From germline, CDR1 is SGHAT and CDR2 FQNNGV. The CDR3 runs 14 residues.

In its sample, this clonotype was seen many times. The chain carries TRBV20-1 and TRBJ2-5; D tentatively fits TRBD1 or TRBD2 (5 bases each). Trimming cost V 0 bases and J 8 bases, with 16 bases left between them. The CDR3 totals 14 residues. The germline V gene encodes CDR1 DFQATT and CDR2 SNEGSKA (reference sequence). CDR3 nucleotide sequence: TGCAGTGCTAGAGATAGTTCGGGGCCGGTAACCCAGTACTTC. Its protein product is CSARDSSGPVTQYF.

This clonotype was observed a handful of times. CDR3 in amino acids: CASSLTPGTSGDSIQYF. CDR3 DNA sequence: TGTGCCAGCAGCCTGACCCCCGGGACTAGTGGGGACAGCATTCAGTACTTC. The rearrangement uses TRBV9 and TRBJ2-4; D is possibly TRBD2 (8 bases). Trimming cost V 4 bases and J 9 bases, with 26 bases left between them. Germline loops: CDR1 SGDLS, CDR2 YYNGEE. This CDR3 is built from 17 residues.

There are many counts of this clonotype. The rearrangement links TRBV28 to TRBJ1-6; 7 bases match TRBD1. Germline V CDR1 and CDR2: MDHEN, SYDVKM. The CDR3 has 15 residues. V shed 5 bases and J 6 bases; nucleotides not matched to a gene: 7. The CDR3 DNA sequence: TGTGCCAGCAGTCCGCCGGACAGGAGTAATTCACCCCTCCACTTT. The encoded protein is CASSPPDRSNSPLHF. Variable domain in full (rest from reference TRBV28 and TRBJ1-6): DVKVTQSSRYLVKRTGEKVFLECVQDMDHENMFWYRQDPGLGLRLIYFSYDVKMKEKGDIPEGYSVSREKKERFSLILESASTNQTSMYLCASSPPDRSNSPLHFGNGTRLTVT.

This clonotype was counted many times. The gene calls are TRBV28 and TRBJ1-1, with a weak D call TRBD1 (5 bases). There are 16 residues in the CDR3. The V gene lost 5 bases and the J gene lost 4 bases, with 20 bases spanning the gap. The germline CDR1 and CDR2 sequences are MDHEN and SYDVKM. The CDR3 sequence is CASSLLRAGRSTEAFF. In DNA, the CDR3 is TGTGCCAGCAGTCTCCTGAGGGCAGGGAGAAGCACTGAAGCTTTCTTT.